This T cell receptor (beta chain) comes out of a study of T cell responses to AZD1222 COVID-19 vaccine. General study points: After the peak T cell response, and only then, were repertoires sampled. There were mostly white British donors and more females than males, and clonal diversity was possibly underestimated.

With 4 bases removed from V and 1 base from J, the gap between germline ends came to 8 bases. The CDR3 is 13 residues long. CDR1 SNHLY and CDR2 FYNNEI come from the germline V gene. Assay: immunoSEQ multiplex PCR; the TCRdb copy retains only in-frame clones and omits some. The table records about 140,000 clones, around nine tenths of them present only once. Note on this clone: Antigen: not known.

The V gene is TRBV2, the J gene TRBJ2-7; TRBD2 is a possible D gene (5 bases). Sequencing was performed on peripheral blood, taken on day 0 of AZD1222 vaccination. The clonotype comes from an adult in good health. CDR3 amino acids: CASSGRASYEQYF. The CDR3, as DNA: TGTGCCAGCAGTGGGCGGGCGTCCTACGAGCAGTACTTC.